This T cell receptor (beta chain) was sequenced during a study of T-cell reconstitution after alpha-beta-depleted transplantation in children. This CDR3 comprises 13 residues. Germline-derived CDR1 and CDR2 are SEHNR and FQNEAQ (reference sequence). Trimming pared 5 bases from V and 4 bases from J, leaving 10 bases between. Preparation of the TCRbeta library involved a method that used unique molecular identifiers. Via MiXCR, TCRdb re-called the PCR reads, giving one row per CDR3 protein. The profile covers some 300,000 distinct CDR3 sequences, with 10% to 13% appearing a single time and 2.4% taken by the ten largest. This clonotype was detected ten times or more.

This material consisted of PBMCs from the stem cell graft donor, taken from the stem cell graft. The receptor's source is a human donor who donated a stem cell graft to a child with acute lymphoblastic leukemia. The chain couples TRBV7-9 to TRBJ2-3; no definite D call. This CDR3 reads CASSLGPADTQYF. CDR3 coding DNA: TGTGCCAGCAGCCTAGGACCGGCAGATACGCAGTATTTT. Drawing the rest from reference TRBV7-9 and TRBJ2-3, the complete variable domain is DTGVSQNPRHKITKRGQNVTFRCDPISEHNRLYWYRQTLGQGPEFLTYFQNEAQLEKSRLLSDRFSAERPKGSFSTLEIQRTEQGDSAMYLCASSLGPADTQYFGPGTRLTVL.